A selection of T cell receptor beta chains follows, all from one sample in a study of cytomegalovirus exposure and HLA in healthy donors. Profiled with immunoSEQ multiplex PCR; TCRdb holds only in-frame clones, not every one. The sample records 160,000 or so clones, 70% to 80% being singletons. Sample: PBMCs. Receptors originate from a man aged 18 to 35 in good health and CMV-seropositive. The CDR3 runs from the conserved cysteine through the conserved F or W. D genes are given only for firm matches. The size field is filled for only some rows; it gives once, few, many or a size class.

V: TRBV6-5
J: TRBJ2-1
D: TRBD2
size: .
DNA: TGTGCCAGCAGATATGCGGGGGACAATGAGCAGTTCTTC
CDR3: CASRYAGDNEQFF

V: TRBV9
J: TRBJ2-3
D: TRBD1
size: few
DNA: TGTGCCAGCAGCCCCTTCGAGGGGGCCACAGATACGCAGTATTTT
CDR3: CASSPFEGATDTQYF

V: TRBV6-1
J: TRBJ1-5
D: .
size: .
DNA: TGTGCCACGATGACTGGACATAGCAATCAGCCCCAGCATTTT
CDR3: CATMTGHSNQPQHF

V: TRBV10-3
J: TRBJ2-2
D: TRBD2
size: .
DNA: TGTGCCATCAGGGGCTCACTAGCGGGGGGCGTGAACGGGGAGCTGTTTTTT
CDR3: CAIRGSLAGGVNGELFF

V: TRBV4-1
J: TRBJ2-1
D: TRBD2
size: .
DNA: TGCGCCAGCAGCCTTGGGGTAGGTAGCGGGAGGGCCGGGGAGCAGTTCTTC
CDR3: CASSLGVGSGRAGEQFF

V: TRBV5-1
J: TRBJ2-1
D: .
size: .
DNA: TGCGCCAGCAGCTTGGCGTCAGGGCCTCCTCCGTACAATGAGCAGTTCTTC
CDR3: CASSLASGPPPYNEQFF

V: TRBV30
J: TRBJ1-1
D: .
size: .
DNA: TGTGCCTGGAATCTCCCCGGTGGGAACACTGAAGCTTTCTTT
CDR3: CAWNLPGGNTEAFF

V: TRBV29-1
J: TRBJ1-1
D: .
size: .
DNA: TGCAGCGTTCATACAGGGTACACCATGAACACTGAAGCTTTCTTT
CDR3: CSVHTGYTMNTEAFF

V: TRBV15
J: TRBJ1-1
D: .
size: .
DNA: TGTGCCACCAGCAGAGGGACAGATCGGAAAGCTTTCTTT
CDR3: CATSRGTDRKAFF

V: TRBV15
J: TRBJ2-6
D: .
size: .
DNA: TGTGCCACCAGCAGAGAAGAGGTACACTCTGGGGCCAACGGCCTGACTTTC
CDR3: CATSREEVHSGANGLTF

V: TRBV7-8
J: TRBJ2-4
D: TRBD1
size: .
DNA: TGTGCCAGCAGCTTAGGCGGGACAGGGTCCCCTGGAAACATTCAGTACTTC
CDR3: CASSLGGTGSPGNIQYF

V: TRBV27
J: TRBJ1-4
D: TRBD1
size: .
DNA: TGTGCCAGCAGCCGGACAGGGGGCTATGAAAAACTGTTTTTT
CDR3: CASSRTGGYEKLFF

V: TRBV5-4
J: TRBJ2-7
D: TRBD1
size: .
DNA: TGTGCCAGCAGCTGGGACAGGGAAATCCACGAGCAGTACTTC
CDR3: CASSWDREIHEQYF

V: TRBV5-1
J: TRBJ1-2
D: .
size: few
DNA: TGCGCCAGCAGCTTATCACAGGGAACAGGGCCTGGAGGCTACACCTTC
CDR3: CASSLSQGTGPGGYTF

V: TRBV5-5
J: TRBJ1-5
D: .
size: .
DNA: TGTGCCAGCAGCCAGGACAGCCTGTGGAATCAGCCCCAGCATTTT
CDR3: CASSQDSLWNQPQHF

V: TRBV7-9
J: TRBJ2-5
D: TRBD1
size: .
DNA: TGTGCCAGCAGCTTAAAAGCAGGGGGTTCAGAGACCCAGTACTTC
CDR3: CASSLKAGGSETQYF

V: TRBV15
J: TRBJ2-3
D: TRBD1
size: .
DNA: TGTGCCACCAGCAGAGGACAGGGGGCTAGCACAGATACGCAGTATTTT
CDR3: CATSRGQGASTDTQYF

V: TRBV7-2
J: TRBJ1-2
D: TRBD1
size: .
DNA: TGTGCCAGCAGGATCTCCCGCTCAGTACAGGGGGCGCAGCCCTATGGCTACACCTTC
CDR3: CASRISRSVQGAQPYGYTF

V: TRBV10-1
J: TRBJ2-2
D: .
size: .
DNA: TGCGCCAGCACTAACAGACCGAACACCGGGGAGCTGTTTTTT
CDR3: CASTNRPNTGELFF